This entry concerns a single T cell receptor beta chain. The CDR3 runs to 16 residues. Trimming shortened V by 2 bases and J by 8 bases, and 19 bases separated the two germline ends. Germline assignment: CDR1 MDHEN and CDR2 SYDVKM. The time point: before trial treatment. Donors received a regimen that comprised nivolumab, ipilimumab, aspirin, low-dose cyclophosphamide and low-dose radiotherapy. These data belong to a study of low-dose radiotherapy and immunotherapy resistance in tumors. Across the study: Each fraction for Cohort 1 was 0.5 Gy, given every 2 weeks, and the total came to 6.5 Gy. Treatment consisted of nivolumab 240 mg every two weeks and ipilimumab 1 mg/kg every six weeks, given intravenously to patients.

TCR amplification used roughly 18 PCR cycles, a constant-region primer and a V-primer adapter. TCRdb fed the reads into MiXCR, producing one record per CDR3 protein. The repertoire holds approximately 47,000 distinct CDR3 sequences, over 9.5% seen once, with 5.5% to 8% in the top ten. The chain is built from TRBV28 and TRBJ2-1; TRBD2 might be the D (6 bases). The sequenced sample was PBMCs, obtained before treatment. The clonotype comes from a female donor with ovarian cancer. Here the CDR3 DNA reads TGTGCCAGCAGTTTACACCCAGCGGGCTCAGGGTATGAGCAGTTCTTC. This gives the protein CASSLHPAGSGYEQFF.